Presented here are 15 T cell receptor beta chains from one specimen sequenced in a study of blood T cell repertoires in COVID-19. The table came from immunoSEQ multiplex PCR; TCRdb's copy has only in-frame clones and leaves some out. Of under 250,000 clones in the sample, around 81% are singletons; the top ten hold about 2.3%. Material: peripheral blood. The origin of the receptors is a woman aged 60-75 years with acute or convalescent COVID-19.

As DNA, the CDR3 is TGCGCCAGCAGGCAGGCCCCGAACAGGGCGTCTGATGGCTACACCTTC. Its translation is CASRQAPNRASDGYTF. This sequence joins TRBV4-1 and TRBJ1-2; D may be TRBD1 (6 bases). The germline gives CDR1 MGHRA, CDR2 YSYEKL. The CDR3 runs to 16 residues. Between the trimmed V and J ends, which lost 6 bases and 6 bases, there was a span of 23 bases.

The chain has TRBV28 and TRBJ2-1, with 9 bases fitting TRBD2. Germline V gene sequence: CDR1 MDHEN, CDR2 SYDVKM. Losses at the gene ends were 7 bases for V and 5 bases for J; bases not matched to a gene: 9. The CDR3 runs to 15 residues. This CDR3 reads CASILSGGINNEQFF. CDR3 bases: TGTGCCAGCATTCTTAGCGGGGGAATCAACAATGAGCAGTTCTTC.

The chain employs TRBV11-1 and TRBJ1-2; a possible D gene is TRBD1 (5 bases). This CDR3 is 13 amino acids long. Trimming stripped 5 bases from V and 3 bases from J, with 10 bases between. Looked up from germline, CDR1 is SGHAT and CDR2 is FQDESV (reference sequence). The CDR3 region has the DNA TGTGCCAGCAGCCTAGGCAGGGACTATGGCTACACCTTC. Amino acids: CASSLGRDYGYTF.

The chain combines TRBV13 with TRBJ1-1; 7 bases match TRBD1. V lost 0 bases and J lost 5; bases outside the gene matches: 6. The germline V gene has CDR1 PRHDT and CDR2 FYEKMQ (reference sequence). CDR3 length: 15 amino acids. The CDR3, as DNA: TGTGCCAGCAGCTTAGGCGCAGGGGGTTTGACTGAAGCTTTCTTT. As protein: CASSLGAGGLTEAFF.

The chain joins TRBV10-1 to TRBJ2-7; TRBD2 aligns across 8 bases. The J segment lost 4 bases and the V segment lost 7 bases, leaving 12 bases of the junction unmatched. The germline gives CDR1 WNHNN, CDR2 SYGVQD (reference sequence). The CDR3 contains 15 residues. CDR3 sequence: CASNSGATLNYEQYF. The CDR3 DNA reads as TGCGCCAGCAATAGCGGGGCTACTTTAAATTACGAGCAGTACTTC.

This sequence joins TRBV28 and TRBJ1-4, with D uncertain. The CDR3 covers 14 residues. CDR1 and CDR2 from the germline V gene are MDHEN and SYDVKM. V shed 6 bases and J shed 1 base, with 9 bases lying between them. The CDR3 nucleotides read TGTGCCAGCAGCCCCCGGGGAACTAATGAAAAACTGTTTTTT. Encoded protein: CASSPRGTNEKLFF.

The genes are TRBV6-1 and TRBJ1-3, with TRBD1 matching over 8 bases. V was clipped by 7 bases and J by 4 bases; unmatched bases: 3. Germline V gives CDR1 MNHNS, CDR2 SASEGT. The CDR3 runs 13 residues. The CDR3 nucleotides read TGTGCCAGCAAGGACAGGGTCGGAAACACCATATATTTT. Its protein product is CASKDRVGNTIYF.

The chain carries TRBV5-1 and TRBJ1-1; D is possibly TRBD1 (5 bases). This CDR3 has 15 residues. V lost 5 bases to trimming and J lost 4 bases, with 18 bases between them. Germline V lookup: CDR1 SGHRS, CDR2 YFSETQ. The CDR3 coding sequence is TGCGCCAGCAGAACCCAGGGAATTGGTGTCACTGAAGCTTTCTTT. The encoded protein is CASRTQGIGVTEAFF.

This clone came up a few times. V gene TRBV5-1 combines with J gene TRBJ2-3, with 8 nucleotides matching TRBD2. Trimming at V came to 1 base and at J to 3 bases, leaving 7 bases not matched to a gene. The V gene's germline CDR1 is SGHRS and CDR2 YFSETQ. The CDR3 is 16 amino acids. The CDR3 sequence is CASSLYGGARTDTQYF. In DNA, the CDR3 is TGCGCCAGCAGCTTGTACGGGGGGGCCAGAACAGATACGCAGTATTTT.

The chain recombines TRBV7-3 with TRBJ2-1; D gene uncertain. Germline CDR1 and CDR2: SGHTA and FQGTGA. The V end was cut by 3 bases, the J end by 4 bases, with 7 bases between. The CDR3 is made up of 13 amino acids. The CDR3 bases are TGTGCCAGCAGCTTCCGCGCATACAATGAGCAGTTCTTC. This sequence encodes CASSFRAYNEQFF.

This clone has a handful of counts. This chain's CDR3 is CASKRSDYEQYF. The CDR3 DNA reads TGTGCCAGCAAACGGTCCGACTACGAGCAGTACTTC. The chain is built from TRBV6-6 and TRBJ2-7; no definite D call. The CDR3 length is 12 residues. The V gene lost 7 bases and the J gene lost 3 bases, with 10 bases spanning the gap. Germline loops: CDR1 MNHNY, CDR2 SVGAGI (reference sequence).

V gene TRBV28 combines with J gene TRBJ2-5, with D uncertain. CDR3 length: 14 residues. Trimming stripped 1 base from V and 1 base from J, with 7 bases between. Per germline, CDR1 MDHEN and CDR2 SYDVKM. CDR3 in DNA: TGTGCCAGCAGTTTATCGGCGGCCCAAGAGACCCAGTACTTC. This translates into CASSLSAAQETQYF.

CDR3 coding DNA: TGTGCCAGCAGTGACCGGGACACGAGGAACACTGAAGCTTTCTTT. As protein: CASSDRDTRNTEAFF. The chain joins TRBV25-1 to TRBJ1-1; TRBD1 is a possible D gene (6 bases). The CDR3 has 15 amino acids. Looked up from germline, CDR1 is MGHDK and CDR2 is SYGVNS. V was pared by 3 bases and J by 1 base, with 12 bases between.

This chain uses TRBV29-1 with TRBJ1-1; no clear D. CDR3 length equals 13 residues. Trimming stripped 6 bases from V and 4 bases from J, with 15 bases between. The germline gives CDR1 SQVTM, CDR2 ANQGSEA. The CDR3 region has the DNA TGCAGCGTCATACGGGTCGTCGGCACTGAAGCTTTCTTT. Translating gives CSVIRVVGTEAFF.

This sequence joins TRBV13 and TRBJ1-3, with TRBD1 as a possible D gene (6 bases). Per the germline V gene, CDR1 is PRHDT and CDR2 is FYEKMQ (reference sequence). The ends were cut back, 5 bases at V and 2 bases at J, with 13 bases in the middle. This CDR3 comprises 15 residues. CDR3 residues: CASSPGVGTGNTIYF. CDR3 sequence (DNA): TGTGCCAGCAGCCCAGGGGTCGGGACTGGAAACACCATATATTTT.